This entry concerns a single T cell receptor beta chain. Its target is unknown. The sample carries other DNA sequences with the same CDR3. V lost 5 bases, J lost 7 bases, and 8 bases lay in between. The CDR3 contains 11 residues. Germline V gene sequence: CDR1 SEHNR, CDR2 FQNEAQ (reference sequence). These data belong to a study of shared clonotypes between healthy human individuals. Findings and limits, study-wide: A reduction in generation probabilities was seen for non-shared clonotypes relative to those shared by all four donors.

Terminally differentiated effector memory CD45RA+ cells were excluded from the naive CD8 cells, which were CD45RO-negative and positively selected for CCR7. Only in-frame clones appear in the TCRdb table, and some are missing; sequencing was by immunoSEQ multiplex PCR. The data hold about 2.1 million clones, with around 93% observed a single time. This receptor was identified in a man aged 18 to 30 in good health. Some clones in this sample may be carry-over from other donors' samples. V gene TRBV7-9 combines with J gene TRBJ2-5; no firm D call. The sample consisted of naive CD8+ T cells from PBMCs. The CDR3 is CASSPGGTQYF. The CDR3 DNA sequence: TGTGCCAGCAGCCCCGGCGGGACCCAGTACTTC.